Presented here are 30 T cell receptor beta chains from one specimen sequenced in a study of T-cell memory formation after mild COVID-19. TCRdb processed the 5' RACE reads anew with MiXCR; each CDR3 protein has one entry. Seen here are fewer than 350,000 distinct CDR3 sequences, 7.5% to 9.5% observed once, and the top ten hold around a fifth. The sequencing input was PBMCs or a T cell subset sorted from them (not recorded which). These receptors were taken from a man between 18 and 35 years old who had mild COVID-19 (a few samples of this study predate the infection). Cell type and time point are not known.

This clonotype turned up a few times. The chain is built from TRBV12-3 or TRBV12-4 and TRBJ1-5; D gene ambiguous. CDR3 length: 14 amino acids. V was clipped by 0 bases and J by 3 bases, with 6 bases between them. The CDR3 reads CASSLAIHNQPQHF. The CDR3 DNA sequence: TGTGCCAGCAGTTTAGCAATTCACAATCAGCCCCAGCATTTT.

The chain recombines TRBV11-2 with TRBJ1-1, with no clear D. V lost 5 bases to trimming and J lost 11 bases, with 12 bases between them. Germline assignment: CDR1 SGHAT and CDR2 FQNNGV. The CDR3 runs 11 residues. The DNA for the CDR3 is TGTGCCAGCAGCCCCGCCAGAGGGGCTTTCTTT. Protein product: CASSPARGAFF.

This clonotype turned up a few times. The chain carries TRBV7-2 and TRBJ1-1; TRBD1 aligns across 8 bases. The germline V gene has CDR1 SGHTA and CDR2 FQGNSA. The CDR3 has 14 residues. J was trimmed by 8 bases and V by 0 bases; bases with no gene match: 5. CDR3 residues: CASSLAPDRAEAFF. The CDR3 DNA reads TGTGCCAGCAGCTTAGCTCCGGACAGGGCAGAAGCTTTCTTT.

This clonotype was picked up a small number of times. V gene TRBV20-1 combines with J gene TRBJ1-1; D call uncertain. Looked up from germline, CDR1 is DFQATT and CDR2 is SNEGSKA (reference sequence). The V end was cut by 5 bases, the J end by 1 base, with 14 bases between. This CDR3 has 14 amino acids. CDR3 protein: CSAWTAWENTEAFF. Written as DNA, the CDR3 is TGCAGTGCTTGGACGGCGTGGGAGAACACTGAAGCTTTCTTT.

In this sample, this clonotype turned up a few times. The genes are TRBV4-3 and TRBJ2-7, with D unresolved. V lost 1 base and J 1 base, leaving 8 bases between the germline ends. In germline, CDR1 is LGHNA, CDR2 YSLEER. CDR3 size: 14 residues. CDR3 protein: CASSQVPQSYEQYF. The CDR3 bases are TGCGCCAGCAGCCAAGTCCCACAGTCCTACGAGCAGTACTTC.

This clonotype was observed a few times. This chain connects TRBV7-2 to TRBJ1-5; D is unresolved. The CDR3 is 13 residues long. The germline V gene has CDR1 SGHTA and CDR2 FQGNSA. With 5 bases removed from V and 7 bases from J, the gap between germline ends came to 12 bases. CDR3 sequence reads: CASSTTSLQPQHF. The CDR3 bases are TGTGCCAGCAGCACCACAAGTCTACAGCCCCAGCATTTT.

This clonotype was detected only a few times. J is TRBJ2-1 and V is TRBV7-2; weak D call: TRBD2 (5 bases). V was pared by 4 bases and J by 5 bases, with 9 bases between. CDR3 length equals 13 residues. Looked up from germline, CDR1 is SGHTA and CDR2 is FQGNSA. The DNA of the CDR3 is TGTGCCAGCAGCTCCCGACTAAACAATGAGCAGTTCTTC. It codes for CASSSRLNNEQFF. The complete variable domain, with remaining parts taken from reference TRBV7-2 and TRBJ2-1, reads GAGVSQSPSNKVTEKGKDVELRCDPISGHTALYWYRQSLGQGLEFLIYFQGNSAPDKSGLPSDRFSAERTGGSVSTLTIQRTQQEDSAVYLCASSSRLNNEQFFGPGTRLTVL.

The V gene is TRBV7-2, the J gene TRBJ1-5, with TRBD1 matching 8 bases. Trimming cost V 2 bases and J 3 bases; bases outside gene matches: 6. Germline assignment: CDR1 SGHTA and CDR2 FQGNSA. The CDR3 runs 16 residues. CDR3 in DNA: TGTGCCAGCAGCTTAAAGCAGGGGGCCTACAATCAGCCCCAGCATTTT. It encodes CASSLKQGAYNQPQHF.

At least ten counts were recorded for this clonotype. The chain uses TRBV10-3 and TRBJ2-6; a weak D match, TRBD1 (5 bases). Trimming removed 7 bases from V and 0 bases from J, with 7 bases in between. From germline, CDR1 is ENHRY and CDR2 SYGVKD. The CDR3 has 14 amino acids. The CDR3 coding sequence is TGTGCCATCAAGGGGTCCTCTGGGGCCAACGTCCTGACTTTC. Residues: CAIKGSSGANVLTF.

This clonotype was detected many times. The V call is TRBV7-9, the J call TRBJ2-5, with D possibly called TRBD1 or TRBD2 (6 bases each). Per the germline V gene, CDR1 is SEHNR and CDR2 is FQNEAQ (reference sequence). Trimming left V 11 bases short and J 2 bases short, with 21 bases between. CDR3 length equals 15 residues. The CDR3 loop is CASESGAIQQETQYF. The CDR3 nucleotides are TGTGCCTCCGAGTCGGGGGCCATACAACAAGAGACCCAGTACTTC.

This clonotype was seen more than once but under ten times. The CDR3, as DNA: TGTGCCAGCAGTTCTAGGACTAGCGGGGGGCGGGACATTCAGTACTTC. This translates into CASSSRTSGGRDIQYF. The J gene is TRBJ2-4, the V gene TRBV28; 14 positions agree with TRBD2. Losses at the gene ends were 4 bases for V and 8 bases for J; bases not matched to a gene: 7. CDR1 is MDHEN, CDR2 SYDVKM, per germline. There are 16 residues in the CDR3.

In this sample, this clonotype turned up many times. The chain combines TRBV7-6 with TRBJ2-1; 11 positions agree with TRBD2. After removal of 2 bases from V and 2 bases from J, the junction contained 2 bases not matched to a gene. The germline CDR1 and CDR2 sequences are SGHVS and FNYEAQ. The CDR3 loop spans 16 amino acids. CDR3 in DNA: TGTGCCAGCAGCTTATCGACTAGCGGGGCCTACAATGAGCAGTTCTTC. This gives the protein CASSLSTSGAYNEQFF.

The chain uses TRBV10-3 and TRBJ2-7; 9 bases line up with TRBD2. CDR1 and CDR2 (germline): ENHRY, SYGVKD. This CDR3 has 15 residues. The J segment lost 0 bases and the V segment lost 3 bases, leaving 3 bases of the junction unmatched. The CDR3 DNA sequence: TGTGCCATCAGTGATGGTAGCGGGGGCTCCTACGAGCAGTACGTC. Translation gives CAISDGSGGSYEQYV.

The CDR3 bases are TGTGCCAGCAGCTTACCAGGGTTGGGCCAAGAGACCCAGTACTTC. This encodes CASSLPGLGQETQYF. V and J are TRBV11-2 and TRBJ2-5; D is perhaps TRBD1 (5 bases). The CDR3 contains 15 residues. Germline V gene lookup returns CDR1 SGHAT and CDR2 FQNNGV. Trimming shortened V by 2 bases and J by 1 base, and 11 bases separated the two germline ends.

This clonotype was picked up a small number of times. This CDR3 is CASSQDKGWGTEAFF. Here the CDR3 DNA reads TGCGCCAGCAGCCAAGATAAGGGGTGGGGCACTGAAGCTTTCTTT. The rearrangement links TRBV4-3 to TRBJ1-1; perhaps TRBD1 as D (5 bases). Germline V gene sequence: CDR1 LGHNA, CDR2 YSLEER. Between the trimmed V and J ends, which lost 0 bases and 4 bases, there was a span of 12 bases. CDR3 length: 15 amino acids.

This clonotype turned up a few times. This chain joins TRBV20-1 and TRBJ2-7; no firm D call. Germline V CDR1 and CDR2: DFQATT, SNEGSKA (reference sequence). V lost 6 bases and J 2 bases, leaving 20 bases between the germline ends. The CDR3 runs to 15 residues. CDR3 nucleotides: TGCAGTGCCATTCCCCCCGCAGGATCTGCCTACGAGCAGTACTTC. As protein: CSAIPPAGSAYEQYF.

The chain recombines TRBV12-3 or TRBV12-4 with TRBJ2-1; D call uncertain. The CDR3 is made up of 16 amino acids. V lost 5 bases, J lost 9 bases, and 23 bases lay in between. CDR3: CASSADPVYLFGEQFF. The CDR3 DNA sequence: TGTGCCAGCAGTGCAGACCCCGTCTACCTATTTGGTGAGCAGTTCTTC.

The chain carries TRBV5-1 and TRBJ1-1, with D perhaps TRBD1 (6 bases). Deletions cut 0 bases from V and 10 bases from J, with 16 bases between. Germline V gene sequence: CDR1 SGHRS, CDR2 YFSETQ. The CDR3 runs to 14 residues. CDR3 sequence reads: CASSLDTGAVRAFF. Written as DNA, the CDR3 is TGCGCCAGCAGCTTGGACACGGGGGCGGTGAGAGCTTTCTTT.

The chain has TRBV5-1 and TRBJ2-1; 7 positions match TRBD1. V lost 0 bases, J lost 5 bases, and 11 bases stayed unmatched. This CDR3 is 17 amino acids long. Per germline, CDR1 SGHRS and CDR2 YFSETQ. CDR3 sequence: CASSLAGGTVRNNEQFF. CDR3 nucleotide sequence: TGCGCCAGCAGCTTGGCAGGGGGTACGGTCAGGAACAATGAGCAGTTCTTC.

This clonotype was counted a few times. The chain has TRBV3-1 and TRBJ2-2; D is undetermined. Germline loops: CDR1 LGHDT, CDR2 YNNKEL (reference sequence). Trimming took 6 bases from V and 2 from J, leaving 10 bases between them. This CDR3 contains 14 residues. In DNA, the CDR3 is TGTGCCAGCAGATCCTACAGAAACACCGGGGAGCTGTTTTTT. Its translation: CASRSYRNTGELFF.

The table lists this clonotype with many counts. The chain has TRBV4-1 and TRBJ1-2, with a possible D match to TRBD1 (5 bases). The CDR3 length is 14 residues. The V gene's germline CDR1 is MGHRA and CDR2 YSYEKL. With 0 bases removed from V and 4 bases from J, the gap between germline ends came to 9 bases. The CDR3: CASSQEGPGYGYTF. CDR3 nucleotides: TGCGCCAGCAGCCAAGAGGGGCCAGGCTATGGCTACACCTTC.

This clonotype was counted only a few times. This sequence joins TRBV7-9 and TRBJ2-7; no clear D. Trimming removed 5 bases from V and 3 bases from J, with 8 bases in between. Germline V lookup: CDR1 SEHNR, CDR2 FQNEAQ (reference sequence). There are 12 residues in the CDR3. CDR3 in DNA: TGTGCCAGCAGCCATGGATTCTACGAGCAGTACTTC. Translating it yields CASSHGFYEQYF.

The chain carries TRBV7-3 and TRBJ2-5; D unresolved. V was clipped by 5 bases and J by 4 bases, with 14 bases between them. The CDR3 runs 14 residues. Germline V CDR1 and CDR2: SGHTA, FQGTGA. As DNA, the CDR3 is TGTGCCAGCAGCCCCGCCGGGCTCTCAGAGACCCAGTACTTC. Translating gives CASSPAGLSETQYF.

This clonotype occurred a few times. The gene calls are TRBV28 and TRBJ1-4, with 7 bases aligning to TRBD1. Trimming took 6 bases from V and 0 from J; bases not matched to a gene: 19. The CDR3 runs to 20 residues. Germline V lookup: CDR1 MDHEN, CDR2 SYDVKM. The CDR3 DNA follows: TGTGCCAGCAGCCTGACCGGGACAGCCCCAAATTCGCCAACTAATGAAAAACTGTTTTTT. Protein: CASSLTGTAPNSPTNEKLFF.

In this sample, this clonotype turned up many times. The CDR3 bases are TGTGCCAGCAGCTCCACTAGCGGGGGGCTCTACGAGCAGTACTTC. It codes for CASSSTSGGLYEQYF. The chain is built from TRBV7-9 and TRBJ2-7; 12 bases align to TRBD2. There are 15 residues in the CDR3. With V trimmed by 4 bases and J by 3 bases, 4 bases remained unmatched. In germline, CDR1 is SEHNR, CDR2 FQNEAQ (reference sequence). The whole variable domain, filled in from reference TRBV7-9 and TRBJ2-7, reads DTGVSQNPRHKITKRGQNVTFRCDPISEHNRLYWYRQTLGQGPEFLTYFQNEAQLEKSRLLSDRFSAERPKGSFSTLEIQRTEQGDSAMYLCASSSTSGGLYEQYFGPGTRLTVT.

The CDR3 reads CASSFEGESSYNEQFF. The CDR3 coding sequence is TGTGCCAGCAGCTTTGAAGGGGAAAGCTCCTACAATGAGCAGTTCTTC. The chain combines TRBV7-3 with TRBJ2-1; D possibly corresponds to TRBD1 (5 bases). Germline V gene data show CDR1 as SGHTA and CDR2 as FQGTGA. V lost 3 bases and J lost 0, with 12 bases in between. The CDR3 contains 16 residues.

This chain's CDR3 is CASLGLMRRVDFF. The CDR3 coding sequence is TGTGCCAGCTTAGGCCTAATGAGGAGGGTCGATTTCTTT. The chain employs TRBV13 and TRBJ1-1; D call uncertain. With 8 bases removed from V and 13 bases from J, the gap between germline ends came to 23 bases. The CDR3 totals 13 residues. Germline lookup yields CDR1 PRHDT and CDR2 FYEKMQ (reference sequence).

This clonotype has only a few counts. This chain joins TRBV24-1 and TRBJ1-1; 12 bases map to TRBD1. After removal of 3 bases from V and 7 bases from J, the junction contained 14 bases not matched to a gene. The germline gives CDR1 KGHDR, CDR2 SFDVKD. The CDR3 spans 18 residues. The CDR3 loop reads CATSDSRDRGRGTVEAFF. The CDR3 DNA reads as TGTGCCACCAGTGATAGCCGGGACAGGGGGCGCGGAACGGTTGAAGCTTTCTTT.

The V and J genes are TRBV12-3 or TRBV12-4 and TRBJ1-1, with a tentative D call TRBD1 (6 bases). CDR3 length: 15 residues. Trimming stripped 7 bases from V and 4 bases from J, with 19 bases between. This CDR3 reads CASTLKAGRGTEAFF. CDR3 in DNA: TGTGCCAGCACCCTCAAAGCGGGCAGGGGCACTGAAGCTTTCTTT.

This clonotype occurred a few times. The rearrangement joins TRBV5-1 to TRBJ2-1, with a weak D call TRBD1 (5 bases). V shed 1 base and J shed 4 bases, with 18 bases lying between them. CDR3 size: 17 residues. Germline V gene lookup returns CDR1 SGHRS and CDR2 YFSETQ. For the CDR3, the DNA is TGCGCCAGCAGCTTGAGTTTGGGGATCCCAGGGTACAATGAGCAGTTCTTC. It is translated as CASSLSLGIPGYNEQFF. Looking up the rest from reference TRBV5-1 and TRBJ2-1 gives the full variable domain: KAGVTQTPRYLIKTRGQQVTLSCSPISGHRSVSWYQQTPGQGLQFLFEYFSETQRNKGNFPGRFSGRQFSNSRSEMNVSTLELGDSALYLCASSLSLGIPGYNEQFFGPGTRLTVL.